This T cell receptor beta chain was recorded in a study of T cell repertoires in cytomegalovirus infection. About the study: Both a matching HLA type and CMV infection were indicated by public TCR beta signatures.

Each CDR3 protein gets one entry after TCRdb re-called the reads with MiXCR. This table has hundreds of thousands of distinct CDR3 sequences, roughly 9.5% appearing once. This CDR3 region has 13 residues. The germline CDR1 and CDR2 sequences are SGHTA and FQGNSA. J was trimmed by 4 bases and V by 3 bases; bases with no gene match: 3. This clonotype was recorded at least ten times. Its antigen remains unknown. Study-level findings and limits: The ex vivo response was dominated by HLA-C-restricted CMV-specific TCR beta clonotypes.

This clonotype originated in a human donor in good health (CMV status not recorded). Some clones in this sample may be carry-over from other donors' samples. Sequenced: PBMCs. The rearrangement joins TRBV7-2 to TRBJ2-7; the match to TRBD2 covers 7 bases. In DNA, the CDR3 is TGTGCCAGCAGCTTTGGGGGGGTGTACGAGCAGTACTTC. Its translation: CASSFGGVYEQYF.